The 2 T cell receptor beta chains reported below all come from one sample, sequenced in a study of vaccination and CD4 T cells after COVID-19. These receptors have no known antigen. Treatment of the sample: roughly nine-day PBMC culture with coronavirus spike peptide pools or control peptides (ViraFEST assay). With the Oncomine TCR Beta short-read assay, DNA from cultured CD4+ T cells was sequenced. TCRdb re-analysed the PCR reads in MiXCR, keeping a single row per CDR3 protein. The top ten clones hold around 21% of a sample with over 15,000 distinct CDR3 sequences, roughly 54% of them seen once. Sequenced here: CD4+ T cells from blood, cultured in vitro, sampled before SARS-CoV-2 vaccination. These receptors were obtained from a human donor who had recovered from COVID-19.

This clonotype was seen a few times. V gene TRBV2 combines with J gene TRBJ2-5; possible D gene TRBD1, 5 bases. The CDR3 runs to 14 residues. V was shortened by 1 base and J by 0 bases, with 6 bases between the two germline ends. Per germline, CDR1 SNHLY and CDR2 FYNNEI. The CDR3 reads CASSEGTNQETQYF. The CDR3 coding sequence is TGTGCCAGCAGTGAAGGGACAAACCAAGAGACCCAGTACTTC.

This clonotype was observed a handful of times. V usage is TRBV6-1 and J usage is TRBJ2-7; TRBD1 matches 12 bases. The CDR3 is made up of 15 amino acids. Per the germline V gene, CDR1 is MNHNS and CDR2 is SASEGT. The V and J ends lost 6 bases and 6 bases, in that order; junction bases with no gene match: 9. CDR3 residues: CASSRDRGPHREQYF. The CDR3 region has the DNA TGTGCCAGCAGCCGGGACAGGGGGCCCCATCGCGAGCAGTACTTC.